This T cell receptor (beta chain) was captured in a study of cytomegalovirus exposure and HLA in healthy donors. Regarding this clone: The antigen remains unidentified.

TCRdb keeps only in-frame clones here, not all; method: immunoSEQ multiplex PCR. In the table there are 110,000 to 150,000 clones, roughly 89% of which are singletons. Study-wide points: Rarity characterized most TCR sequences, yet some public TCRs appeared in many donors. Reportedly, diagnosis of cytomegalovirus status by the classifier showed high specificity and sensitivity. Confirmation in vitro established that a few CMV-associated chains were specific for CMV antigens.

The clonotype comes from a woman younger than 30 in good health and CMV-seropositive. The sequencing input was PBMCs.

This CDR3 reads CASSNSGQGLFKETQYF. CDR3 DNA: TGTGCCAGCAGTAACTCGGGACAGGGACTATTCAAAGAGACCCAGTACTTC. The chain links TRBV2 to TRBJ2-5; TRBD1 aligns across 9 bases. The length of the CDR3 is 17 residues. Germline values: CDR1 SNHLY, CDR2 FYNNEI. J lost 3 bases, V lost 5 bases, and 13 bases had no gene match.